This T cell receptor (beta chain) was identified in a study of cytomegalovirus exposure and HLA in healthy donors. CDR3 length equals 13 residues. Between the trimmed V and J ends, which lost 4 bases and 4 bases, there was a span of 8 bases. CDR1 LNHDA and CDR2 SQIVND come from the germline V gene (reference sequence). PCR used 60 Vbeta primers and 13 Jbeta primers. Only in-frame clones appear in the TCRdb table, and some are missing; sequencing was by immunoSEQ multiplex PCR. The table records about 130,000 clones, around four fifths of them present only once. This TCR was recovered from a man younger than 40 in good health. V is TRBV19 and J is TRBJ1-3; D is unresolved. The sample consisted of PBMCs. This chain's CDR3 is CASSNRVGNTIYF. DNA for the CDR3: TGTGCCAGTAGTAACCGAGTCGGAAACACCATATATTTT.